Listed here is a single T cell receptor beta chain. The sample comes from a study of control samples from healthy donors and cancer patients. V dropped 5 bases and J dropped 9; count of bases not matched to a gene: 10. The V gene's germline CDR1 is MNHEY and CDR2 SVGAGI. This CDR3 spans 14 amino acids. The repertoire was sequenced with immunoSEQ multiplex PCR; TCRdb's copy has only in-frame clones and lacks some. The sample carries 95,000 to 150,000 clones, 80% to 90% recorded once. The receptor's source is a man in his forties or fifties in good health. The sample comprised blood. V usage is TRBV6-5 and J usage is TRBJ1-5; TRBD1 agrees at 7 bases. The CDR3, as DNA: TGTGCCAGCAGTCACGGGACAGCGAATGGGCCCCAGCATTTT. The encoded protein is CASSHGTANGPQHF.